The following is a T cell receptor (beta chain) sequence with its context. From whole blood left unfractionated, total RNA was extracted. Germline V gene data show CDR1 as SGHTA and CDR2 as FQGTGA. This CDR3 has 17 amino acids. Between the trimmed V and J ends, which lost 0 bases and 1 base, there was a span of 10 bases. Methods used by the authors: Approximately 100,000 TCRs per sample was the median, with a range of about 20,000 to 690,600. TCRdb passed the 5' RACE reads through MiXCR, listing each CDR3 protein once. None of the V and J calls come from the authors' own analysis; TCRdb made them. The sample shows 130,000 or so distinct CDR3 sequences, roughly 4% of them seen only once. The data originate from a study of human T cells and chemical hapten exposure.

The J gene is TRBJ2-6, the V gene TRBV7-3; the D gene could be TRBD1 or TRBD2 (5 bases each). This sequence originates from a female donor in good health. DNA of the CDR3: TGTGCCAGCAGCTTAACTGGGGGTGGATCTGGGGCCAACGTCCTGACTTTC. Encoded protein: CASSLTGGGSGANVLTF.